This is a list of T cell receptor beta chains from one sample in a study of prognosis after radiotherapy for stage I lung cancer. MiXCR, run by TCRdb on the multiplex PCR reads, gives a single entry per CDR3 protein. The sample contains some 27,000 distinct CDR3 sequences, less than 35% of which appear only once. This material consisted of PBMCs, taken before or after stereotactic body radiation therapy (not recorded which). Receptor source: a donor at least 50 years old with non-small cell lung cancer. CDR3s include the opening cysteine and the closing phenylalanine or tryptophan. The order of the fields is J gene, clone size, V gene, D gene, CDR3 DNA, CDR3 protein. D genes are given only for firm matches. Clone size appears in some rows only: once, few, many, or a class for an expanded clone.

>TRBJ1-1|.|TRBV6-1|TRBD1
TGTGCCAGCAGTCTCACTTCGACAGGGGGCTGCACCGAAGCTTTCTTT
CASSLTSTGGCTEAFF
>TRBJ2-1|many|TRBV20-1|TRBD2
TGCAGTGCCAGGGCGGGACTAGCGGTGGGAAATGAGCAGTTCTTC
CSARAGLAVGNEQFF
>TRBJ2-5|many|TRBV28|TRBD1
TGTGCCAGCAGTTTAGTTCTACAGGGGGCTGGGAAGACCCAGTACTTC
CASSLVLQGAGKTQYF
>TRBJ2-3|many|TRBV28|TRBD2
TGTGCCAGCACAATAACGGGGGGAAGGGATACGCAGTATTTT
CASTITGGRDTQYF
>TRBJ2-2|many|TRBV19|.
TGTGCCAGTAGTATGACGTGGGACACCGGGGAGCTGTTTTTT
CASSMTWDTGELFF
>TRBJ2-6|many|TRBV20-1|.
TGCAGCGTAGGGGTTAACTCTGGGGCCAACGTCCTGACTTTC
CSVGVNSGANVLTF
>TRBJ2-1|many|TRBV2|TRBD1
TGTGCCAGCAGCCGAGGAGGACAGGGGACCTACAATGAGCAGTTCTTC
CASSRGGQGTYNEQFF
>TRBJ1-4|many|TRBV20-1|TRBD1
TGCAGTGCTACCCCCGGACAGGGTGGAGGTGAAAAACTGTTTTTT
CSATPGQGGGEKLFF
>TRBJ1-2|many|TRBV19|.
TGTGCCAGTAGCCAAAAAGGAGGTTTTCTTGGCTACACCTTC
CASSQKGGFLGYTF
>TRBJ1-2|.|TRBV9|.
TGTGCCAGCAGCGCAAGATCAGGAGACCACCACACCTTC
CASSARSGDHHTF
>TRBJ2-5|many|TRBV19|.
TGTGCCAGTAGTATAGGCGCGGTACAAGAGACCCAGTACTTC
CASSIGAVQETQYF
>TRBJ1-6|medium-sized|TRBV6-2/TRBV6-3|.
TGTGCCAGCAGCTCACAGGGTATAAATTCACCCCTCCACTTT
CASSSQGINSPLHF
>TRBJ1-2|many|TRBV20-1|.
TGCAGTGCTAGAAAACCGTTAGAATCTACGACCTATGGCTACACCTTC
CSARKPLESTTYGYTF
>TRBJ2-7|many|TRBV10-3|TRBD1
TGTGCCATCAGTGAGTCTAAGACAGGGAGTAACGAGCAGTACTTC
CAISESKTGSNEQYF
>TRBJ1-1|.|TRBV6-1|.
TGTGCCAGCCGTGGGAGGTACAACACTGAATCTTTCTTT
CASRGRYNTESFF
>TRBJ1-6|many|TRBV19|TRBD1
TGTGCCAGTAGTCAGGGGGGCAATAATTCACCCCTCCACTTT
CASSQGGNNSPLHF
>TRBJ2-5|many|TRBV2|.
TGTGCCAGCAGGTCCGGGACCGTAGAGACCCAGTACTTC
CASRSGTVETQYF
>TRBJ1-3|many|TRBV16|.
TGTGCCAGCAGCCAAACAGGTTTCTCTGGAAACACCATATATTTT
CASSQTGFSGNTIYF
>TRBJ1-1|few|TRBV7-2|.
TGTGCCAGCAGCAGGGGGAACACTGAAGCTTTCTTT
CASSRGNTEAFF
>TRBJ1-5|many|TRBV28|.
TGTGCCAGCAGCCCCCGAGAGGGCTCGTATCAGCCCCAGCATTTT
CASSPREGSYQPQHF
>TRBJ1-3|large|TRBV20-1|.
TGCAGTGCTAGTGTTCAGGGCAGGCAACGAGGAAACACCATATATTTT
CSASVQGRQRGNTIYF
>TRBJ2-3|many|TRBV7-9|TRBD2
TGTGCCAGCAGCCGGACTAGCGGGGGGGCGTTTTCCCCCACAGATACGCAGTATTTT
CASSRTSGGAFSPTDTQYF
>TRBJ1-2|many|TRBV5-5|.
TGTGCCAGCAGCTTGTCGGGAAGATCCAACTATGGCTACACCTTC
CASSLSGRSNYGYTF
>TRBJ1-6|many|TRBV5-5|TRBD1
TGTGCCAGCAGCTCGTTACCCCGGGACAGGGTATTTAATTCACCCCTCCACTTT
CASSSLPRDRVFNSPLHF
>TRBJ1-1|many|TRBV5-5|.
TGTGCCAGCAGCTTGGAGGTCCTTGGGAGCACTGAAGCTTTCTTT
CASSLEVLGSTEAFF
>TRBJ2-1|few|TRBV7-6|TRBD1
TGTGCCAGCAGCTTAGCGCTAACAGGGGGAGGCAATGAGCGGTTCTTC
CASSLALTGGGNERFF
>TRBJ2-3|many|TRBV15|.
TGTGCCACCGATCTAAAGACGGGAACCGCAGATACGCAGTATTTT
CATDLKTGTADTQYF
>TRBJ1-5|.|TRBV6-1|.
TGTGCCAGCAGTGAATGGGGGGCTAGCAATCAGCCCCAGCATTTT
CASSEWGASNQPQHF
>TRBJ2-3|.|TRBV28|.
TGTGCCAGCAGTCCTTTAGACCGCACAGATACGCAGTATTTT
CASSPLDRTDTQYF
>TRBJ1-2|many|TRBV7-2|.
TGTGCCAGCAGCTCCTCCCCCAACTATGGCTACACCTTC
CASSSSPNYGYTF
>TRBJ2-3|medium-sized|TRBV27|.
TGTGCCAGCAGTTTGGAGTCAGTCCTCAGGAGCACAGATACGCAGTATTTT
CASSLESVLRSTDTQYF
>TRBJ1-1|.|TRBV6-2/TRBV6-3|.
TGTGCCAGCAGTTACCCTGTACAGACAGACTTGAACACCGAAGCTTTCTTT
CASSYPVQTDLNTEAFF
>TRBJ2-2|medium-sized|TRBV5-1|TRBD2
TGCGCCAGCAGCCCACGGACTAGCGGGGGCACCGGGGAGCTGTTTTTT
CASSPRTSGGTGELFF
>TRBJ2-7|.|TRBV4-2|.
TGTGCCAGCGGCCAAGATACCGGAGGCGAGCAGTACTTC
CASGQDTGGEQYF
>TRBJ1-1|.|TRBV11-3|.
TGTGCCAGCAGCCCCCACAGGGACACTGAAGCTTTCTTT
CASSPHRDTEAFF
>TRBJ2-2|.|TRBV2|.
TGTGCCAGCATTGAAGCAAGCCTATTCACCGGGGAGCTGTCTTTT
CASIEASLFTGELSF
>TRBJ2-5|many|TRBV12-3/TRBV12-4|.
TGTGCCAGCAGTTTACGGGCCAGGGGTGGGAATCAAGAGACCCAGTACTTC
CASSLRARGGNQETQYF